This T cell receptor (beta chain) was sequenced for a study of T cells in Graves' hyperthyroidism and ophthalmopathy. This clonotype was counted only a few times. Its antigen remains unidentified. Regarding the study as a whole: Most thyroid clonotypes with frequency above 0.001 were detected in blood.

The V and J ends lost 7 bases and 4 bases, in that order; junction bases with no gene match: 10. This CDR3 comprises 16 residues. Germline loops: CDR1 SNHLY, CDR2 FYNNEI. TCR beta CDR3 sequences were amplified from RNA transcripts. First-round RT-PCR with HTBI primers amplified the TCR CDR3 region. TCRdb independently ran MiXCR on the multiplex PCR reads; one entry per CDR3 protein. Counted here are approximately 490,000 distinct CDR3 sequences, 20% to 25% occurring once; the ten biggest clones make up 45% to 50%. At least 3 on the Clinical Activity Score was recorded for ophthalmopathy patients, who also had NOSPECS grade at least 4 and duration under 3 months. Pregnant or lactating patients were excluded, as were those with uncontrolled infection or other autoimmune disease.

The sample comprised blood. The TCR originated in a woman in her seventies with Graves' ophthalmopathy. The rearrangement joins TRBV2 to TRBJ2-2, with TRBD2 matching 9 bases. This CDR3 reads CASNLGGSGSTGELFF. CDR3 nucleotides: TGTGCCAGCAACTTGGGTGGTAGCGGGAGCACCGGGGAGCTGTTTTTT.